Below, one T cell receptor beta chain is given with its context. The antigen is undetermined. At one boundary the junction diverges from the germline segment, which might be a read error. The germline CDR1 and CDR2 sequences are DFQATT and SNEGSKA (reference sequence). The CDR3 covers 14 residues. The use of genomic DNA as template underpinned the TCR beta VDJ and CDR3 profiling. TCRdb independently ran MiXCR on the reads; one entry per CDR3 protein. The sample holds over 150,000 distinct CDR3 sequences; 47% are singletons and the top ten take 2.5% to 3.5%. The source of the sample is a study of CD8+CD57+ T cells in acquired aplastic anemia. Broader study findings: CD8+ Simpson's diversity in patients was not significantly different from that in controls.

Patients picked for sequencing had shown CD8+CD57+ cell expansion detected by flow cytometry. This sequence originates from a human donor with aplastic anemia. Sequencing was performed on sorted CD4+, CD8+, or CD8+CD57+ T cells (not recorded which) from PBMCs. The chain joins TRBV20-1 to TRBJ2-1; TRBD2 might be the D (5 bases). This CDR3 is CSARASGAYNEQFF. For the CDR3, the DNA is TGCAGTGCAAGAGCGAGCGGCGCCTACAATGAGCAGTTCTTC.